The present T cell receptor (beta chain) was sequenced within a study of T cell repertoires in cytomegalovirus infection. Background on the study: CMV infection plus the matching HLA type was flagged by public TCR beta signatures. Regarding the study as a whole: Carriers of CMV and the relevant HLA type were discriminated by public TCR beta frequency. CMV-specific TCR beta clonotypes restricted by HLA-C dominated the ex vivo response.

There are many counts of this clonotype. The antigen is unknown. TCRdb re-called the reads with MiXCR, one entry per CDR3 protein. The data hold roughly 240,000 distinct CDR3 sequences, with about 5.9% observed a single time. Trimming left V 6 bases short and J 2 bases short, with 5 bases between. The germline V gene has CDR1 MNHEY and CDR2 SVGEGT. This CDR3 has 12 amino acids. The V gene is TRBV6-2 or TRBV6-3, the J gene TRBJ2-1; D remains unclear. The sample comprised PBMCs. The clonotype was recovered from a human donor in good health (CMV status not recorded). Some clones in this sample may be carry-over from other donors' samples. The CDR3 protein is CASSVTYNEQFF. The CDR3 bases are TGTGCCAGCAGCGTGACCTACAATGAGCAGTTCTTC.